This T cell receptor beta chain emerged from a study of blood T cell repertoires in COVID-19. The germline V gene has CDR1 KGHSH and CDR2 LQKENI. Unmatched junction bases numbered 6, after V lost 6 bases and J lost 5 bases. This CDR3 contains 14 residues. While infection was still active, Seattle patients were enrolled and then followed longitudinally. Sequencing was performed with immunoSEQ multiplex PCR; in TCRdb, only in-frame clones are kept and a portion is missing. Among 350,000 to 450,000 clones listed, about 89% were seen once. The sequence was obtained from a woman aged 60 to 75 with COVID-19, enrolled during active disease. V and J are TRBV18 and TRBJ2-7; 11 bases agree with TRBD1. The sequencing sample was made of peripheral blood. As DNA, the CDR3 is TGTGCCAGCTCGACCGGGACAGGGGGGAACGAGCAGTACTTC. Translated: CASSTGTGGNEQYF.